One TCR beta chain is described in this entry. It lacks a known antigen. No qualities accompany the bases; no much larger clone lies one base away. Each collaborating institution followed its own protocols to collect whole blood in K2EDTA tubes. Collaborator samples were shipped for TCRbeta analysis as frozen whole blood, isolated PBMCs, or DNA extracted from either sample type. TCRbeta CDR3 regions were amplified from genomic DNA using the immunoSEQ Assay, a bias-controlled multiplex PCR. Per the source publication's procedure: The number of nucleated cells in each sample was estimated from the amplification of reference gene primers within the assay. Sequence reads were collapsed and filtered to measure the absolute abundance of every unique TCRbeta CDR3 rearrangement. Productive Simpson clonality was computed per sample as the square root of Simpson's diversity index over productive rearrangements. Held by TCRdb, this immuneACCESS table contains in-frame sequences only and omits some clones. Under half of the omission traces to an unresolved V gene where checked; the cause of the rest is unknown. The DNA was the basis for D and trimming; V, J and clone size are from that table. For this sample there are about 49,000 clones; 70% to 85% appear just once. About 14% of the sample is held by the ten biggest clonotypes.

CDR1 and CDR2 are read off the germline V gene as MGHRA and YSYEKL. Trimming costs V 4 bases and J 4 bases, and their ends lie 17 bases apart. The CDR3 contains 16 residues, cysteine and phenylalanine counted. This entry keeps only the CDR3 DNA: 48 bases, framed from base 1. This record comes from a study of blood T cell repertoires in COVID-19 (dated by TCRdb to the early 2020s). With regard to the full study: Samples covering the acute and convalescent phases of COVID-19 were provided by collaborators in the United States, Italy and Spain. The repertoires were released in a freely available public database meant as a resource for research on the immune response to SARS-CoV-2. Deeply sampled blood TCRbeta repertoires from subjects exposed to, actively infected with, or recovered from COVID-19 were included in the dataset. The material from the prospective study consisted of cDNA or gDNA derived from T cells, B-cell-depleted T cells, or PBMCs. Where available, HLA class I and class II types were obtained from metadata supplied by the sample provider rather than from assay-based typing. Samples came from the ongoing ImmuneRACE study (first 160 participants) plus 1,254 subjects from 6 global collaborators. Sample metadata almost always included a de-identified subject ID, COVID-19 status, age in years and sex. Study-level results and caveats: The amount of clinical and demographic metadata varied by source and participant and was provided uncurated.

The sequence joins TRBV4-1 to TRBJ1-3; D gene: possibly TRBD1, on 6 matching bases. The sample comprised peripheral blood. The TCR comes from a human donor in a cohort sampled during active COVID-19. The CDR3 amino acid sequence is: CASSRDEQGWGNTIYF. In nucleotide form, the sequence is TGCGCCAGCAGCCGAGACGAACAGGGATGGGGAAACACCATATATTTT.